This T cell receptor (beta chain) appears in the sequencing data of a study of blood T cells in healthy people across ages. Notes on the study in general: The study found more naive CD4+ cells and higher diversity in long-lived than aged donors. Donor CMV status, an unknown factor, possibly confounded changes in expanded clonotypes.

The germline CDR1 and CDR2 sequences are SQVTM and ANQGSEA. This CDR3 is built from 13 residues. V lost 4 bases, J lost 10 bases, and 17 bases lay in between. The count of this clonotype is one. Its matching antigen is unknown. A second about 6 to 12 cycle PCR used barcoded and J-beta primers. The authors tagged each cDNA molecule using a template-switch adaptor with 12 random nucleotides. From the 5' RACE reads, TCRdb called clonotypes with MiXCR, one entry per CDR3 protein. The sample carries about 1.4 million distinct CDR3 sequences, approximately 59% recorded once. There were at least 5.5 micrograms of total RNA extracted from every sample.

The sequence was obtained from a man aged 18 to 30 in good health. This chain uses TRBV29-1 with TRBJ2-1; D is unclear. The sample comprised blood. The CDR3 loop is CSVGSRSSYEQFF. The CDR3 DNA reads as TGCAGCGTTGGTAGCAGGAGCTCCTACGAGCAGTTCTTC.